This T cell receptor (beta chain) was sequenced during a study of shared clonotypes between healthy human individuals. About the study: Per donor, three plates held CD4 naive cells, three held CD4 memory, two held CD8 naive and one held CD8 memory. Study-level results: The study found lower generation probabilities in non-shared clonotypes than in those shared by all four donors. Rarefaction showed that sequencing of sorted subsets was incomplete (despite large depth).

The study drew all its donors from Caucasian adults living in Nashville, Tennessee. The CDR3 consists of 12 residues. From germline, CDR1 is KGHSH and CDR2 LQKENI. Clones were read by immunoSEQ multiplex PCR, and TCRdb kept only the in-frame ones, dropping some. The top ten clones hold roughly 0.15% of a sample with roughly 2.5 million clones, just over 90% of them seen once. Remarks on this clone: Its antigen is currently unknown.

The sequencing input was naive CD4+ T cells sorted from blood. The subset was: CD45RA+ positively selected. This chain connects TRBV18 to TRBJ2-5, with D unresolved. The J call may be wrong; the DNA end is better matched by TRBJ2-7. This TCR was sampled from a man aged 18-30 years in good health. CDR3 DNA: TGTGCCAGCTCACCACAGACCTACGAGCAGTACTTC. Translation: CASSPQTYEQYF.